The 26 T cell receptor beta chains below were found in one sample sequenced in a study of CD8 T cells in ankylosing spondylitis. Each CDR3 protein gets one entry after TCRdb re-called the 5' RACE reads with MiXCR. The repertoire has hundreds of thousands of distinct CDR3 sequences, roughly 8.6% of them found once; the top ten carry approximately 6.2%. Sequencing was performed on blood, either unsorted or a sorted T cell fraction (not recorded which). The source is a male donor with ankylosing spondylitis or in good health (not recorded which).

This clonotype was counted many times. The CDR3 nucleotides are TGTGCCAGCAGTTTCAATCCCTCTGGAAACACCATATATTTT. Its translation is CASSFNPSGNTIYF. The chain combines TRBV12-3 or TRBV12-4 with TRBJ1-3; D is unclear. CDR3 size: 14 residues. Trimming stripped 3 bases from V and 0 bases from J, with 6 bases between.

This clonotype occurred many times. The chain joins TRBV5-1 to TRBJ2-2; D unresolved. The V gene's germline CDR1 is SGHRS and CDR2 YFSETQ. CDR3 size: 14 residues. With 0 bases removed from V and 3 bases from J, the gap between germline ends came to 6 bases. In nucleotides, the CDR3 is TGCGCCAGCAGCTTGGAGACTTACACCGGGGAGCTGTTTTTT. Translation: CASSLETYTGELFF. The full variable domain, in which reference TRBV5-1 and TRBJ2-2 provide the parts outside the CDR3, is KAGVTQTPRYLIKTRGQQVTLSCSPISGHRSVSWYQQTPGQGLQFLFEYFSETQRNKGNFPGRFSGRQFSNSRSEMNVSTLELGDSALYLCASSLETYTGELFFGEGSRLTVL.

At least ten counts were recorded for this clonotype. The chain joins TRBV5-1 to TRBJ2-5; a weak D match, TRBD2 (5 bases). V lost 4 bases, J lost 0 bases, and 13 bases lay in between. This CDR3 has 15 residues. Germline V gives CDR1 SGHRS, CDR2 YFSETQ. The CDR3 here is CASSRGDQYQETQYF. DNA of the CDR3: TGCGCCAGCAGCCGGGGTGACCAGTACCAAGAGACCCAGTACTTC.

This chain connects TRBV6-2 or TRBV6-3 to TRBJ1-1; 8 nucleotides agree with TRBD1. Germline loops: CDR1 MNHEY, CDR2 SVGEGT. This CDR3 region has 17 residues. V lost 4 bases and J lost 10; bases outside the gene matches: 20. CDR3 nucleotide sequence: TGTGCCAGCAGTTTCCTCGGACAGGGCGTTTTTAAGTACGGAGCTTTCTTT. Translated: CASSFLGQGVFKYGAFF.

In nucleotides, the CDR3 is TGTGCCAGCAGTTTTACAGTGAACACTGAAGCTTTCTTT. Its protein product is CASSFTVNTEAFF. The chain joins TRBV12-3 or TRBV12-4 to TRBJ1-1; D call uncertain. Trimming removed 3 bases at V and 0 bases at J, with 5 bases between. CDR3 size: 13 residues.

This clonotype has only a few counts. The chain has TRBV30 and TRBJ1-2; the match to TRBD1 covers 7 bases. Germline-derived CDR1 and CDR2 are GTSNPN and SVGIG (reference sequence). CDR3 length: 12 residues. The V segment lost 2 bases and the J segment 7 bases; nucleotides outside the gene matches: 4. The CDR3 sequence: CAWSQDRRGYTF. The CDR3 DNA reads as TGTGCCTGGAGTCAGGACAGGCGTGGCTACACCTTC.

This clonotype has ten or more counts. V gene TRBV7-2 combines with J gene TRBJ2-1; 7 bases align to TRBD2. The CDR3 runs to 15 residues. CDR1 SGHTA and CDR2 FQGNSA come from the germline V gene. V shed 5 bases and J 1 base; nucleotides not matched to a gene: 5. The CDR3 loop is CASSAQGGSYNEQFF. Here the CDR3 DNA reads TGTGCCAGCAGCGCCCAGGGAGGGTCCTACAATGAGCAGTTCTTC. The whole variable domain, remainder taken from reference TRBV7-2 and TRBJ2-1, is GAGVSQSPSNKVTEKGKDVELRCDPISGHTALYWYRQSLGQGLEFLIYFQGNSAPDKSGLPSDRFSAERTGGSVSTLTIQRTQQEDSAVYLCASSAQGGSYNEQFFGPGTRLTVL.

This clonotype was observed many times. This chain joins TRBV5-4 and TRBJ2-7; 7 bases line up with TRBD1. The J segment lost 3 bases and the V segment lost 3 bases, leaving 3 bases of the junction unmatched. Germline values: CDR1 SGHNT, CDR2 YYREEE (reference sequence). The CDR3 runs 13 residues. The CDR3 loop reads CASSSWDSYEQYF. The CDR3, as DNA: TGTGCCAGCAGCTCATGGGACAGCTACGAGCAGTACTTC.

This clonotype came up many times. V is TRBV5-1 and J is TRBJ1-2; 9 bases are shared with TRBD1. Germline V gives CDR1 SGHRS, CDR2 YFSETQ. V gave up 4 bases and J gave up 7 bases; unmatched junction bases: 11. The CDR3 is 15 residues long. The CDR3 DNA reads as TGCGCCAGCAGCCTCTCCGGGACAGGGAACGGTGGCTACACCTTC. Translated, it gives CASSLSGTGNGGYTF. Together with reference TRBV5-1 and TRBJ1-2, the CDR3 gives the full variable domain: KAGVTQTPRYLIKTRGQQVTLSCSPISGHRSVSWYQQTPGQGLQFLFEYFSETQRNKGNFPGRFSGRQFSNSRSEMNVSTLELGDSALYLCASSLSGTGNGGYTFGSGTRLTVV.

This clonotype was observed a handful of times. This chain uses TRBV9 with TRBJ2-7; D remains ambiguous. V shed 3 bases and J shed 7 bases, with 8 bases lying between them. From germline, CDR1 is SGDLS and CDR2 YYNGEE. The CDR3 covers 11 residues. Here the CDR3 DNA reads TGTGCCAGCAGCGCCCTGGGAGAGCAGTACTTC. It codes for CASSALGEQYF.

A few counts support this clonotype. The chain carries TRBV6-2 or TRBV6-3 and TRBJ2-3, with 9 bases that match TRBD2. The germline gives CDR1 MNHEY, CDR2 SVGEGT. This CDR3 is built from 17 residues. V lost 2 bases and J lost 1; bases outside the gene matches: 7. The CDR3 spells CASSYRSSGARTDTQYF. As DNA, the CDR3 is TGTGCCAGCAGTTACAGGTCTAGCGGGGCTCGCACAGATACGCAGTATTTT.

The chain combines TRBV27 with TRBJ2-1, with 11 bases lining up with TRBD2. Trimming removed 5 bases from V and 7 bases from J; junction bases left unmatched: 7. CDR1 and CDR2 from the germline V gene are MNHEY and SMNVEV (reference sequence). This CDR3 region has 15 residues. The CDR3 region has the DNA TGTGCCAGCAGTCCAGGGACTAGCGGTGGGAATGAGCAGTTCTTC. Translated: CASSPGTSGGNEQFF.

This clonotype occurred many times. The chain couples TRBV29-1 to TRBJ1-3; D gene ambiguous. Germline assignment: CDR1 SQVTM and CDR2 ANQGSEA. Trimming removed 0 bases at V and 3 bases at J, with 9 bases between. The CDR3 length is 14 residues. This chain's CDR3 is CSVEDYYHGNTIYF. CDR3 nucleotide sequence: TGCAGCGTTGAAGATTATTACCATGGAAACACCATATATTTT.

The chain is built from TRBV18 and TRBJ2-7; the D call may be TRBD1 or TRBD2 (6 bases each). This CDR3 contains 14 residues. Trimming took off 3 bases at V and 2 bases at J, with 11 bases between the two ends. Germline lookup yields CDR1 KGHSH and CDR2 LQKENI. The CDR3 here is CASSPRRDTYEQYF. CDR3 nucleotides: TGTGCCAGCTCACCTAGGAGGGACACCTACGAGCAGTACTTC.

This clonotype was observed many times. The chain uses TRBV11-2 and TRBJ2-3, with a weak D call TRBD1 (5 bases). V was pared by 3 bases and J by 4 bases, with 5 bases between. CDR3 length equals 12 residues. Germline loops: CDR1 SGHAT, CDR2 FQNNGV. The CDR3 region is CASSLGPDTQYF. For the CDR3, the DNA is TGTGCCAGCAGCTTGGGGCCAGATACGCAGTATTTT. The whole variable domain, filled in from reference TRBV11-2 and TRBJ2-3, reads EAGVAQSPRYKIIEKRQSVAFWCNPISGHATLYWYQQILGQGPKLLIQFQNNGVVDDSQLPKDRFSAERLKGVDSTLKIQPAKLEDSAVYLCASSLGPDTQYFGPGTRLTVL.

To note about this clonotype: A much more abundant neighbour one base away suggests this may be a read error. V gene TRBV29-1 combines with J gene TRBJ1-1; D uncertain. Trimming removed 6 bases from V and 1 base from J, with 15 bases in between. Per the germline V gene, CDR1 is SQVTM and CDR2 is ANQGSEA. This CDR3 has 14 amino acids. CDR3 nucleotide sequence: TGCAGCGTCCCCGACGTACGGAGGAACACTGAAGCTTTCTTT. This sequence encodes CSVPDVRRNTEAFF.

The sample holds many counts of this clonotype. This chain connects TRBV4-3 to TRBJ1-2, with a possible D match to TRBD1 (6 bases). The germline gives CDR1 LGHNA, CDR2 YSLEER. This CDR3 has 15 amino acids. The germline V and J ends were trimmed by 0 bases and 5 bases, with 13 bases remaining between them. CDR3 protein: CASSQDRGLGYGYTF. The CDR3, as DNA: TGCGCCAGCAGCCAAGATCGGGGGCTGGGTTATGGCTACACCTTC.

The chain joins TRBV4-3 to TRBJ1-2; 7 bases line up with TRBD1. CDR1 is LGHNA, CDR2 YSLEER, per germline. Trimming at V came to 3 bases and at J to 2 bases, leaving 9 bases not matched to a gene. The CDR3 loop spans 16 amino acids. CDR3 protein: CASSHGSGTANYGYTF. The CDR3 DNA sequence: TGCGCCAGCAGCCACGGATCCGGGACAGCCAACTATGGCTACACCTTC.

The sample holds many counts of this clonotype. This rearrangement joins TRBV4-3 to TRBJ2-5; 7 bases are a match to TRBD2. J was trimmed by 2 bases and V by 4 bases; bases with no gene match: 7. This CDR3 has 15 amino acids. In germline, CDR1 is LGHNA, CDR2 YSLEER. In DNA, the CDR3 is TGCGCCAGCAGCCGCATCTGGGGGGGACAAGAGACCCAGTACTTC. It is translated as CASSRIWGGQETQYF.

This chain uses TRBV29-1 with TRBJ2-7; no reliable D call. Germline-derived CDR1 and CDR2 are SQVTM and ANQGSEA. V lost 4 bases, J lost 2 bases, and 9 bases lay in between. CDR3 length equals 12 residues. The CDR3 region is CSVGIGPYEQYF. The CDR3 nucleotides are TGCAGCGTTGGGATCGGACCCTACGAGCAGTACTTC.

In this sample, this clonotype turned up many times. This sequence joins TRBV3-1 and TRBJ2-1; tentatively, D is TRBD2 (6 bases). This CDR3 has 17 residues. Deletions cut 0 bases from V and 0 bases from J, with 12 bases between. Per germline, CDR1 LGHDT and CDR2 YNNKEL (reference sequence). The CDR3 spells CASSQDLAAGSYNEQFF. The CDR3 DNA reads TGTGCCAGCAGCCAAGATCTAGCAGCGGGCTCCTACAATGAGCAGTTCTTC.

This clonotype was counted ten times or more. The chain employs TRBV4-2 and TRBJ1-1; D not certain. Germline CDR1 LGHNA, CDR2 YNFKEQ. The CDR3 has 16 amino acids. The V and J ends lost 4 bases and 0 bases respectively, with 15 bases between them. The CDR3 protein is CASSPTRPLMNTEAFF. CDR3 bases: TGTGCCAGCAGCCCGACCCGGCCGCTCATGAACACTGAAGCTTTCTTT.

This clonotype has ten or more counts. The V call is TRBV13, the J call TRBJ2-3; D gene uncertain. The germline V gene encodes CDR1 PRHDT and CDR2 FYEKMQ (reference sequence). The V and J ends lost 8 bases and 6 bases respectively, with 18 bases between them. CDR3 size: 14 residues. CDR3 sequence reads: CASLEPGAGDTQYF. The CDR3 nucleotides are TGTGCCAGCCTTGAACCCGGCGCTGGCGATACGCAGTATTTT.

This clonotype was recorded at least ten times. V usage is TRBV5-1 and J usage is TRBJ2-7; 9 nucleotides align to TRBD2. There are 15 residues in the CDR3. Germline loops: CDR1 SGHRS, CDR2 YFSETQ. Unmatched junction bases numbered 12, after V lost 4 bases and J lost 7 bases. CDR3 coding DNA: TGCGCCAGCAGCCCGATGGGACTAGCCTCGGGTGAGCAGTACTTC. Amino acid sequence: CASSPMGLASGEQYF.

The rearrangement uses TRBV6-1 and TRBJ2-6; D not certain. The ends were cut back, 5 bases at V and 4 bases at J, with 12 bases in the middle. CDR3 length: 15 amino acids. Looked up from germline, CDR1 is MNHNS and CDR2 is SASEGT. The CDR3 spells CASSRTVGGANVLTF. CDR3 coding DNA: TGTGCCAGCAGTAGGACGGTGGGGGGGGCCAACGTCCTGACTTTC.

Many counts were recorded for this clonotype. The V call is TRBV12-3 or TRBV12-4, the J call TRBJ2-1; perhaps D is TRBD1 or TRBD2 (5 bases each). V lost 5 bases to trimming and J lost 0 bases, with 14 bases between them. The CDR3 is 16 amino acids. The CDR3 is CASSPRGASSYNEQFF. The CDR3 nucleotides are TGTGCCAGCAGTCCCCGAGGGGCGAGCTCCTACAATGAGCAGTTCTTC.